This T cell receptor (beta chain) was captured by sequencing in a study of CD8 T cells in ankylosing spondylitis. Concerning this clonotype: The target antigen is unknown.

Overall study results and limits: Researchers reportedly found disease-linked clones significantly enriched in matched ankylosing spondylitis synovial fluid. Among TCR beta sequences, a motif of under ten highly homologous variants appeared characteristic of ankylosing spondylitis blood. Disease-linked clones displayed a CD8+ phenotype and appeared relatively rarely in peripheral blood.

In making TCR beta libraries, quantitative 5'-RACE with molecular barcodes was used. MiXCR, applied by TCRdb to the 5' RACE reads, yields one record per CDR3 protein. The sample shows about 240,000 distinct CDR3 sequences, 20% to 30% of them seen only once. Germline CDR1 reads SEHNR; CDR2 reads FQNEAQ (reference sequence). This CDR3 has 14 residues. Trimming left V 2 bases short and J 1 base short, with 8 bases between. The chain employs TRBV7-9 and TRBJ2-5; no firm D call. The origin of this receptor is a male donor with ankylosing spondylitis or in good health (not recorded which). The sample consisted of blood, either unsorted or a sorted T cell fraction (not recorded which). The CDR3 reads CASSLSTTQETQYF. The CDR3 nucleotides read TGTGCCAGCAGCTTATCCACTACCCAAGAGACCCAGTACTTC.